These 10 T cell receptor beta chains came from one sample sequenced in a study of blood T cell repertoires in COVID-19. Only in-frame clones appear in the TCRdb table, and some are missing; sequencing was by immunoSEQ multiplex PCR. The sample lists around 100,000 clones, around four fifths seen once, with 9% to 13% in the top ten. Sample: peripheral blood. These receptors were collected from a woman aged 70-85 years with acute or convalescent COVID-19.

The chain has TRBV30 and TRBJ2-6, with 7 bases fitting TRBD1. Germline loops: CDR1 GTSNPN, CDR2 SVGIG (reference sequence). Trimming removed 4 bases from V and 1 base from J; junction bases left unmatched: 1. The CDR3 length is 14 residues. The CDR3 sequence: CAWIQGSGANVLTF. The CDR3 DNA reads as TGTGCCTGGATACAGGGGTCTGGGGCCAACGTCCTGACTTTC.

J is TRBJ1-2 and V is TRBV4-3; weak D call: TRBD1 (5 bases). This CDR3 comprises 15 residues. V lost 4 bases and J lost 5, with 17 bases in between. The germline V gene encodes CDR1 LGHNA and CDR2 YSLEER. In DNA, the CDR3 is TGCGCCAGCAGCCTAGATCCCGGGACTGAGTATGGCTACACCTTC. Its translation: CASSLDPGTEYGYTF.

The chain joins TRBV4-3 to TRBJ1-2; D gene unclear. Germline values: CDR1 LGHNA, CDR2 YSLEER. The germline V and J ends were trimmed by 0 bases and 4 bases, with 12 bases remaining between them. The CDR3 is made up of 15 amino acids. CDR3 sequence (DNA): TGCGCCAGCAGCCAAGACCCGACACCGAGCTATGGCTACACCTTC. This gives the protein CASSQDPTPSYGYTF.

The V and J genes are TRBV28 and TRBJ1-2, with D unclear. The CDR3 spans 13 residues. Germline CDR1 is MDHEN and CDR2 is SYDVKM. V was cut by 7 bases and J by 6 bases, with 15 bases left in between. Here the CDR3 reads CASTARGPDGYTF. In DNA, the CDR3 is TGTGCCAGCACCGCCCGAGGGCCTGATGGCTACACCTTC.

This chain joins TRBV28 and TRBJ1-5; D is unclear. Between the trimmed V and J ends, which lost 3 bases and 7 bases, there was a span of 13 bases. Per germline, CDR1 MDHEN and CDR2 SYDVKM. The CDR3 has 14 residues. CDR3 DNA: TGTGCCAGCAGTTTCCCCGGGGTTATCCAGCCCCAGCATTTT. Translating gives CASSFPGVIQPQHF.

The chain recombines TRBV10-3 with TRBJ1-1, with no clear D. The V gene lost 2 bases and the J gene lost 5 bases, with 6 bases spanning the gap. Germline V gene sequence: CDR1 ENHRY, CDR2 SYGVKD. The CDR3 runs 12 residues. The CDR3 region is CAISEDRTEAFF. The DNA for the CDR3 is TGTGCCATCAGTGAGGATCGGACTGAAGCTTTCTTT.

The chain couples TRBV18 to TRBJ2-2; 9 bases are a match to TRBD2. Germline V CDR1 and CDR2: KGHSH, LQKENI. V shed 5 bases, J shed 5 bases, and the junction held 9 bases outside the gene matches. The CDR3 contains 16 residues. CDR3 nucleotide sequence: TGTGCCAGCTCAAGCATAGCGGGGGTGACAACCGGGGAGCTGTTTTTT. It yields the protein CASSSIAGVTTGELFF. Full variable domain (remainder filled in from reference TRBV18 and TRBJ2-2): NAGVMQNPRHLVRRRGQEARLRCSPMKGHSHVYWYRQLPEEGLKFMVYLQKENIIDESGMPKERFSAEFPKEGPSILRIQQVVRGDSAAYFCASSSIAGVTTGELFFGEGSRLTVL.

The genes are TRBV19 and TRBJ2-7; 10 nucleotides match TRBD1. Germline loops: CDR1 LNHDA, CDR2 SQIVND (reference sequence). CDR3 length: 13 residues. The trim removed 9 bases at V and 2 bases at J, leaving 4 bases unmatched. Written as DNA, the CDR3 is TGTGCCAGGCGGGACAGGGGCGCCTACGAGCAGTACTTC. It encodes CARRDRGAYEQYF.

This clone showed up just a few times. The CDR3 reads CASSNRRENSPLHF. In nucleotides, the CDR3 is TGTGCCAGCAGCAACCGACGGGAAAATTCACCCCTCCACTTT. This chain uses TRBV11-1 with TRBJ1-6; D call uncertain. The CDR3 consists of 14 residues. V was cut by 5 bases and J by 7 bases, with 12 bases left in between. Germline V gene data show CDR1 as SGHAT and CDR2 as FQDESV (reference sequence).

The CDR3, as DNA: TGTGCCAGCGATACAGGTTCCTACGAGCAGTACTTC. As protein: CASDTGSYEQYF. The chain links TRBV2 to TRBJ2-7, with a tentative D call TRBD1 (5 bases). Germline lookup yields CDR1 SNHLY and CDR2 FYNNEI. Trimming cost V 8 bases and J 1 base, with 9 bases left between them. This CDR3 spans 12 amino acids.